The 18 T cell receptor beta chains presented below share a single source sample, sequenced in a study of T cells in Graves' hyperthyroidism and ophthalmopathy. Researchers took RNA transcripts and amplified the TCR beta CDR3 regions from them. The HTBI set primed first-round TCR CDR3 RT-PCR. TCRdb re-called the multiplex PCR reads with MiXCR, one entry per CDR3 protein. In the table there are fewer than 900,000 distinct CDR3 sequences, around a sixth of which are singletons. The sequencing sample was made of blood. The receptors here all came from a woman between 45 and 60 years old with Graves' hyperthyroidism that later progressed to Graves' ophthalmopathy.

The sample holds many counts of this clonotype. The V gene is TRBV20-1, the J gene TRBJ2-2, with D possibly being TRBD2 (5 bases). Germline loops: CDR1 DFQATT, CDR2 SNEGSKA (reference sequence). CDR3 length equals 16 residues. The V and J ends lost 3 bases and 7 bases respectively, with 21 bases between them. The CDR3 is CSASAPFPGVDGELFF. The CDR3 DNA reads as TGCAGTGCTAGTGCCCCATTCCCCGGGGTAGACGGGGAGCTGTTTTTT.

This clonotype was seen only a few times. V usage is TRBV19 and J usage is TRBJ1-2; D is ambiguous. Germline loops: CDR1 LNHDA, CDR2 SQIVND (reference sequence). V lost 1 base to trimming and J lost 0 bases, with 6 bases between them. CDR3 size: 14 residues. In DNA form, the CDR3 reads TGTGCCAGTAGTATAGGAGCCCCTAACTATGGCTACACCTTC. Protein sequence: CASSIGAPNYGYTF.

This clonotype was picked up many times. The V call is TRBV20-1, the J call TRBJ1-1, with D unresolved. The germline gives CDR1 DFQATT, CDR2 SNEGSKA (reference sequence). Trimming stripped 0 bases from V and 3 bases from J, with 11 bases between. This CDR3 spans 14 amino acids. CDR3 bases: TGCAGTGCTAGAGATAAGGGTGGGTACACTGAAGCTTTCTTT. Its protein is CSARDKGGYTEAFF.

This clonotype has at least ten counts. The V gene is TRBV14, the J gene TRBJ2-3; tentatively, D is TRBD1 (5 bases). Trimming removed 1 base at V and 8 bases at J, with 13 bases between. Germline values: CDR1 SGHDN, CDR2 FVKESK. The CDR3 sequence is 14 residues long. The CDR3 DNA sequence: TGTGCCAGCAGCCAAGTCCAGGGATATGGTACGCAGTATTTT. Its protein product is CASSQVQGYGTQYF. The variable domain in full, completed from reference TRBV14 and TRBJ2-3, reads EAGVTQFPSHSVIEKGQTVTLRCDPISGHDNLYWYRRVMGKEIKFLLHFVKESKQDESGMPNNRFLAERTGGTYSTLKVQPAELEDSGVYFCASSQVQGYGTQYFGPGTRLTVL.

This clonotype was seen ten or more times. CDR3 sequence: CASSFWPGKSNEQFF. The CDR3 coding sequence is TGTGCCAGCAGTTTCTGGCCAGGGAAAAGCAATGAGCAGTTCTTC. The chain joins TRBV27 to TRBJ2-1; D is possibly TRBD1 (5 bases). Per the germline V gene, CDR1 is MNHEY and CDR2 is SMNVEV (reference sequence). The CDR3 has 15 residues. V lost 3 bases and J 6 bases, leaving 15 bases between the germline ends.

The CDR3 loop reads CASSLVEGANYGYTF. CDR3 DNA: TGCGCCAGCAGCTTGGTGGAGGGGGCCAACTATGGCTACACCTTC. V gene TRBV5-1 combines with J gene TRBJ1-2, with 7 bases aligning to TRBD1. The length of the CDR3 is 15 residues. Losses at the gene ends were 0 bases for V and 2 bases for J; bases not matched to a gene: 4. Per germline, CDR1 SGHRS and CDR2 YFSETQ.

The sample holds a few counts of this clonotype. This may be a read error: a much more frequent sequence differs by one nucleotide. The chain recombines TRBV7-2 with TRBJ2-5; the match to TRBD2 covers 7 bases. Germline CDR1 and CDR2: SGHTA and FQGNSA. With 2 bases clipped from V and 7 bases from J, the junction kept 7 bases outside the gene matches. This CDR3 has 14 amino acids. CDR3 sequence: CASSLSLAEGTQYF. Written as DNA, the CDR3 is TGTGCCAGCAGCTTAAGCCTAGCGGAAGGGACCCAGTACTTC.

This clonotype was picked up many times. The V and J genes are TRBV20-1 and TRBJ2-3; 15 bases agree with TRBD2. Germline V gene data show CDR1 as DFQATT and CDR2 as SNEGSKA (reference sequence). The V and J ends lost 5 bases and 0 bases, in that order; junction bases with no gene match: 6. The CDR3 consists of 17 residues. This chain's CDR3 is CSAPGTSGGPSTDTQYF. For the CDR3, the DNA is TGCAGTGCTCCCGGGACTAGCGGGGGGCCTAGCACAGATACGCAGTATTTT.

This clonotype was counted between two and nine times. The CDR3 nucleotides are TGTGCCAGCAGTTACTCGTCAGGAATGAACACTGAAGCTTTCTTT. Amino acid sequence: CASSYSSGMNTEAFF. The chain couples TRBV6-6 to TRBJ1-1, with D unclear. V lost 0 bases, J lost 0 bases, and 8 bases lay in between. Per the germline V gene, CDR1 is MNHNY and CDR2 is SVGAGI (reference sequence). The CDR3 consists of 15 residues.

This clonotype was counted ten times or more. The chain has TRBV2 and TRBJ2-2, with 13 bases identical to TRBD2. The V and J ends lost 4 bases and 6 bases, in that order; junction bases with no gene match: 5. The germline V gene encodes CDR1 SNHLY and CDR2 FYNNEI. The CDR3 runs to 16 residues. CDR3 sequence: CASSVRTSGGAGELFF. CDR3 nucleotide sequence: TGTGCCAGCAGTGTTCGAACTAGCGGGGGGGCCGGGGAGCTGTTTTTT.

This clonotype was counted many times. The chain links TRBV30 to TRBJ2-7; TRBD1 agrees at 7 bases. In germline, CDR1 is GTSNPN, CDR2 SVGIG (reference sequence). The CDR3 consists of 11 residues. Trimming removed 5 bases from V and 3 bases from J; junction bases left unmatched: 1. CDR3 loop: CAWGTVYEQYF. Here the CDR3 DNA reads TGTGCCTGGGGGACAGTCTACGAGCAGTACTTC.

This clonotype was seen at least ten times. V is TRBV13 and J is TRBJ2-3; the match to TRBD1 covers 7 bases. The CDR3 runs to 15 residues. Trimming at V came to 5 bases and at J to 2 bases, leaving 7 bases not matched to a gene. Germline V gene data show CDR1 as PRHDT and CDR2 as FYEKMQ (reference sequence). CDR3 DNA: TGTGCCAGCAGCGTCGGGACAGTGGCCACAGATACGCAGTATTTT. Its protein product is CASSVGTVATDTQYF.

The V call is TRBV6-5, the J call TRBJ1-4; possible D gene TRBD1, 5 bases. V lost 2 bases, J lost 5 bases, and 12 bases lay in between. Germline V gene sequence: CDR1 MNHEY, CDR2 SVGAGI. The CDR3 sequence is 15 residues long. This CDR3 is CASSYRGAGNEKLFF. DNA of the CDR3: TGTGCCAGCAGTTACAGGGGCGCGGGGAATGAAAAACTGTTTTTT.

V gene TRBV3-1 combines with J gene TRBJ2-1; D unresolved. There are 15 residues in the CDR3. Between the trimmed V and J ends, which lost 4 bases and 0 bases, there was a span of 10 bases. The V gene's germline CDR1 is LGHDT and CDR2 YNNKEL (reference sequence). Here the CDR3 reads CASSPQERSYNEQFF. The CDR3 DNA is TGTGCCAGCAGCCCGCAGGAGCGCTCCTACAATGAGCAGTTCTTC.

This clonotype appeared a few times. The chain couples TRBV6-1 to TRBJ1-2; 8 bases fit TRBD1. The germline CDR1 and CDR2 sequences are MNHNS and SASEGT. This CDR3 spans 14 amino acids. With V trimmed by 3 bases and J by 7 bases, 7 bases remained unmatched. The CDR3 region has the DNA TGTGCCAGCAGTGATAGGCAGGGGGCCGGTGGCTACACCTTC. Its protein is CASSDRQGAGGYTF.

This chain uses TRBV2 with TRBJ1-6; D unresolved. Trimming shortened V by 4 bases and J by 8 bases, and 15 bases separated the two germline ends. Germline CDR1 SNHLY, CDR2 FYNNEI. This CDR3 is 15 amino acids long. The CDR3 region is CASSAGPPEYSPLHF. CDR3 coding DNA: TGTGCCAGCAGTGCCGGACCCCCGGAGTATTCACCCCTCCACTTT.

This rearrangement joins TRBV2 to TRBJ1-4, with TRBD1 matching 7 bases. Per germline, CDR1 SNHLY and CDR2 FYNNEI. Trimming removed 5 bases from V and 7 bases from J; junction bases left unmatched: 10. The CDR3 has 15 residues. The CDR3 DNA reads as TGTGCCAGCAGTCCGGGGGCAGGGGGGGTTGAAAAACTGTTTTTT. Amino acid sequence: CASSPGAGGVEKLFF.

The V gene is TRBV12-3 or TRBV12-4, the J gene TRBJ2-1, with 7 positions matching TRBD2. The V and J ends lost 8 bases and 7 bases, in that order; junction bases with no gene match: 8. This CDR3 has 13 amino acids. Here the CDR3 DNA reads TGTGCCAGCCGGGAGGATGGGGGGAATGAGCAGTTCTTC. Its translation is CASREDGGNEQFF.